Shown below are 30 T cell receptor beta chains from a single sample sequenced in a study of shared clonotypes between healthy human individuals. TCRdb keeps only in-frame clones here, not all; method: immunoSEQ multiplex PCR. The repertoire has more than 600,000 clones, approximately 90% of them found once; the top ten carry about a quarter. Positive CCR7 selection of CD45RO-negative cells yielded the naive CD8 cells, and terminally differentiated effector memory CD45RA+ cells were excluded. The source material was naive CD8+ T cells sorted from blood. These receptor sequences come from a man aged 25-45 years in good health.

This clone was detected only once. V gene TRBV28 combines with J gene TRBJ2-7; D gene uncertain. The CDR3 contains 12 residues. V dropped 4 bases and J dropped 5 bases, with 9 bases sitting between them. The V gene's germline CDR1 is MDHEN and CDR2 SYDVKM. The DNA of the CDR3 is TGTGCCAGCAGTTCAGGATTCGACGAGCAGTACTTC. Translating it yields CASSSGFDEQYF.

The chain couples TRBV19 to TRBJ2-1, with a tentative D call TRBD2 (6 bases). V was cut by 3 bases and J by 4 bases, with 7 bases left in between. Germline V gives CDR1 LNHDA, CDR2 SQIVND (reference sequence). CDR3 length equals 13 residues. The CDR3 sequence: CASSMGLYNEQFF. The CDR3 DNA reads TGTGCCAGTAGTATGGGACTTTACAATGAGCAGTTCTTC.

This clone was found once. This sequence joins TRBV10-3 and TRBJ2-5, with D maybe TRBD2 (5 bases). The CDR3 runs 15 residues. Trimming pared 6 bases from V and 3 bases from J, leaving 17 bases between. Germline V lookup: CDR1 ENHRY, CDR2 SYGVKD. The CDR3 loop is CAIRPGTGVKETQYF. The CDR3 nucleotides read TGTGCCATCAGACCCGGAACCGGGGTAAAAGAGACCCAGTACTTC.

This clone was seen repeatedly, ten times or more. The sample holds other DNA sequences that translate to the same CDR3. The chain is built from TRBV6-1 and TRBJ2-7, with 13 bases identical to TRBD2. Germline CDR1 is MNHNS and CDR2 is SASEGT. V shed 1 base and J 4 bases; nucleotides not matched to a gene: 1. This CDR3 has 15 residues. DNA of the CDR3: TGTGCCAGCAGTGAAGGGACTAGCGGGAGTTACGAGCAGTACTTC. Protein: CASSEGTSGSYEQYF.

This chain joins TRBV19 and TRBJ1-1, with TRBD1 identical over 7 bases. The trim removed 10 bases at V and 7 bases at J, leaving 6 bases unmatched. CDR1 and CDR2 (germline): LNHDA, SQIVND (reference sequence). The CDR3 has 11 amino acids. The CDR3 spells CATSHRGEAFF. As DNA, the CDR3 is TGTGCCACTTCCCACAGGGGTGAAGCTTTCTTT. Full variable domain (outside the CDR3, taken from reference TRBV19 and TRBJ1-1): DGGITQSPKYLFRKEGQNVTLSCEQNLNHDAMYWYRQDPGQGLRLIYYSQIVNDFQKGDIAEGYSVSREKKESFPLTVTSAQKNPTAFYLCATSHRGEAFFGQGTRLTVV.

The rearrangement links TRBV5-1 to TRBJ2-3; a weak D match, TRBD1 (6 bases). The CDR3 is made up of 16 amino acids. Germline V gene sequence: CDR1 SGHRS, CDR2 YFSETQ. Deletions cut 7 bases from V and 0 bases from J, with 18 bases between. The DNA for the CDR3 is TGCGCCAGCCTCTGGCCCGGACAGATAAGCACAGATACGCAGTATTTT. It is translated as CASLWPGQISTDTQYF.

The genes are TRBV4-2 and TRBJ2-2; possibly TRBD2 for D (6 bases). The CDR3 consists of 16 residues. Germline V gene data show CDR1 as LGHNA and CDR2 as YNFKEQ. V lost 4 bases, J lost 2 bases, and 14 bases lay in between. CDR3 sequence: CASSRRIADNTGELFF. The CDR3 DNA reads as TGTGCCAGCAGCCGGCGCATAGCGGATAACACCGGGGAGCTGTTTTTT.

This rearrangement joins TRBV5-4 to TRBJ2-1; 7 bases are shared with TRBD1. Germline CDR1 SGHNT, CDR2 YYREEE (reference sequence). J lost 8 bases, V lost 2 bases, and 7 bases had no gene match. The CDR3 runs to 14 residues. This CDR3 reads CASSFLQGQYEQFF. In DNA form, the CDR3 reads TGTGCCAGCAGCTTTTTACAGGGGCAATATGAGCAGTTCTTC.

The chain has TRBV6-6 and TRBJ2-3; no reliable D call. V was pared by 5 bases and J by 4 bases, with 13 bases between. The CDR3 has 14 residues. From germline, CDR1 is MNHNY and CDR2 SVGAGI (reference sequence). The CDR3 coding sequence is TGTGCCAGCAGTCTCTCGTCTAGGTCAGATACGCAGTATTTT. It codes for CASSLSSRSDTQYF.

The rearrangement links TRBV7-9 to TRBJ2-1; TRBD1 is a possible D gene (5 bases). Germline CDR1 reads SEHNR; CDR2 reads FQNEAQ (reference sequence). The ends were cut back, 5 bases at V and 10 bases at J, with 18 bases in the middle. This CDR3 is built from 14 residues. The CDR3: CASSTSDKRKEQFF. The DNA for the CDR3 is TGTGCCAGCAGCACCTCGGACAAACGGAAGGAGCAGTTCTTC.

V and J are TRBV27 and TRBJ2-4; D remains unclear. Germline V lookup: CDR1 MNHEY, CDR2 SMNVEV (reference sequence). Trimming removed 7 bases at V and 1 base at J, with 5 bases between. The CDR3 is 12 residues long. Here the CDR3 reads CASKGAKNIQYF. The CDR3 DNA sequence: TGTGCCAGCAAGGGTGCCAAAAACATTCAGTACTTC.

The V call is TRBV6-6, the J call TRBJ2-7; D ambiguous. The germline CDR1 and CDR2 sequences are MNHNY and SVGAGI (reference sequence). This CDR3 region has 12 residues. V was trimmed by 2 bases and J by 5 bases, leaving 7 bases between them. In DNA, the CDR3 is TGTGCCAGCAGTTACAGCCCCAACGAGCAGTACTTC. Encoded protein: CASSYSPNEQYF.

This rearrangement joins TRBV2 to TRBJ2-2, with 13 bases aligning to TRBD2. Germline-derived CDR1 and CDR2 are SNHLY and FYNNEI. The J segment lost 5 bases and the V segment lost 6 bases, leaving 9 bases of the junction unmatched. The CDR3 consists of 17 residues. CDR3 DNA: TGTGCCAGCAGGAGACTAGCGGGAGGCGTGTGGACCGGGGAGCTGTTTTTT. Its translation is CASRRLAGGVWTGELFF.

The V call is TRBV5-1, the J call TRBJ2-3; D remains unclear. Trimming cost V 1 base and J 2 bases, with 8 bases left between them. CDR3 length: 14 amino acids. CDR1 is SGHRS, CDR2 YFSETQ, per germline. Here the CDR3 reads CASSLLEDTDTQYF. The DNA for the CDR3 is TGCGCCAGCAGCTTGTTAGAGGACACAGATACGCAGTATTTT.

V and J are TRBV4-3 and TRBJ2-7, with TRBD2 as a possible D gene (7 bases). Trimming removed 1 base from V and 3 bases from J, with 16 bases in between. The CDR3 is 16 residues long. Germline V gene sequence: CDR1 LGHNA, CDR2 YSLEER. In DNA form, the CDR3 reads TGCGCCAGCAGCCAAGGGGGGGGCGGGTCGTTCTACGAGCAGTACTTC. Encoded protein: CASSQGGGGSFYEQYF.

This clone was recorded only once. V is TRBV28 and J is TRBJ2-1; no clear D. This CDR3 has 13 amino acids. The germline V gene has CDR1 MDHEN and CDR2 SYDVKM. Trimming shortened V by 8 bases and J by 8 bases, and 16 bases separated the two germline ends. The CDR3 DNA sequence: TGTGCCAGCGCAACGGGCCTTCCGCATGAGCAGTTCTTC. It encodes CASATGLPHEQFF. The complete variable domain, with remaining parts taken from reference TRBV28 and TRBJ2-1, reads DVKVTQSSRYLVKRTGEKVFLECVQDMDHENMFWYRQDPGLGLRLIYFSYDVKMKEKGDIPEGYSVSREKKERFSLILESASTNQTSMYLCASATGLPHEQFFGPGTRLTVL.

The chain combines TRBV28 with TRBJ2-5, with 10 bases fitting TRBD1. The CDR3 sequence is 13 residues long. The V segment lost 7 bases and the J segment 5 bases; nucleotides outside the gene matches: 4. From germline, CDR1 is MDHEN and CDR2 SYDVKM. Here the CDR3 reads CASNPGQGETQYF. The CDR3 DNA reads TGTGCCAGCAACCCGGGACAGGGGGAGACCCAGTACTTC.

This clone was detected a few times. The chain joins TRBV27 to TRBJ2-1; 14 nucleotides agree with TRBD2. After removal of 6 bases from V and 7 bases from J, the junction contained 5 bases not matched to a gene. Germline assignment: CDR1 MNHEY and CDR2 SMNVEV (reference sequence). The length of the CDR3 is 15 residues. The CDR3 coding sequence is TGTGCCAGCAGCAGACTAGCGGGAGGGATTAATGAGCAGTTCTTC. Its protein is CASSRLAGGINEQFF.

This rearrangement joins TRBV29-1 to TRBJ2-1; TRBD2 agrees at 13 bases. Unmatched junction bases numbered 8, after V lost 6 bases and J lost 6 bases. This CDR3 spans 15 amino acids. The germline CDR1 and CDR2 sequences are SQVTM and ANQGSEA. The CDR3, as DNA: TGCAGCGTGTGGACTAGCGGGAGAACTGGCAATGAGCAGTTCTTC. Translated, it gives CSVWTSGRTGNEQFF.

This chain joins TRBV5-6 and TRBJ2-3; D gene ambiguous. V gave up 0 bases and J gave up 0 bases, with 8 bases separating them. The CDR3 has 15 amino acids. CDR1 and CDR2 from the germline V gene are SGHDT and YYEEEE. The CDR3 reads CASSLALGSTDTQYF. The CDR3 nucleotides are TGTGCCAGCAGCTTGGCCTTAGGGAGCACAGATACGCAGTATTTT.

The rearrangement links TRBV2 to TRBJ1-5; no firm D call. The CDR3 consists of 14 residues. CDR1 is SNHLY, CDR2 FYNNEI, per germline. The germline V and J ends were trimmed by 4 bases and 5 bases, with 12 bases remaining between them. The CDR3 loop reads CASSVVARDQPQHF. DNA of the CDR3: TGTGCCAGCAGTGTCGTGGCACGGGATCAGCCCCAGCATTTT.

V and J are TRBV6-1 and TRBJ2-1; 7 bases fit TRBD1. This CDR3 spans 15 amino acids. The trim removed 3 bases at V and 0 bases at J, leaving 2 bases unmatched. Germline assignment: CDR1 MNHNS and CDR2 SASEGT. CDR3 in amino acids: CASSETGSSYNEQFF. The CDR3 region has the DNA TGTGCCAGCAGTGAGACAGGGAGCTCCTACAATGAGCAGTTCTTC.

About this clone: This same CDR3 is encoded by further DNA sequences in the sample. DNA of the CDR3: TGTGCCAGCAGTTTTCGGGATGAGCAGTTCTTC. Translation gives CASSFRDEQFF. The rearrangement links TRBV27 to TRBJ2-1; D gene unclear. Trimming shortened V by 3 bases and J by 8 bases, and 5 bases separated the two germline ends. Looked up from germline, CDR1 is MNHEY and CDR2 is SMNVEV (reference sequence). The CDR3 consists of 11 residues.

This chain links TRBV15 with TRBJ2-2; possibly TRBD1 for D (5 bases). The CDR3 length is 15 residues. Trimming left V 5 bases short and J 4 bases short, with 14 bases between. Germline V gives CDR1 LNHNV, CDR2 YYDKDF (reference sequence). Here the CDR3 reads CATSGRVMSTGELFF. The CDR3 bases are TGTGCCACCAGCGGCAGGGTAATGAGCACCGGGGAGCTGTTTTTT.

The chain employs TRBV4-1 and TRBJ2-7; D might be TRBD1 (7 bases). From germline, CDR1 is MGHRA and CDR2 YSYEKL. CDR3 size: 17 residues. V lost 0 bases and J lost 3, with 18 bases in between. The CDR3 loop is CASSQETAEGANYEQYF. The CDR3 nucleotides read TGCGCCAGCAGCCAAGAAACAGCGGAGGGGGCGAACTACGAGCAGTACTTC.

This clone was counted between two and nine times. The chain links TRBV9 to TRBJ2-7; 10 bases are shared with TRBD2. The CDR3 runs 14 residues. Trimming removed 4 bases from V and 5 bases from J; junction bases left unmatched: 6. The germline V gene encodes CDR1 SGDLS and CDR2 YYNGEE. The CDR3 bases are TGTGCCAGCAGCCCCGGGACTAGCGTCCACGAGCAGTACTTC. Translating it yields CASSPGTSVHEQYF.

This clone was seen just once. The rearrangement links TRBV7-6 to TRBJ2-7; 8 bases match TRBD1. Germline CDR1 is SGHVS and CDR2 is FNYEAQ. J was trimmed by 2 bases and V by 4 bases; bases with no gene match: 10. The CDR3 loop spans 16 amino acids. CDR3 in amino acids: CASSSLGQGATYEQYF. The CDR3 bases are TGTGCCAGCAGCTCCCTGGGGCAGGGGGCAACCTACGAGCAGTACTTC.

The rearrangement links TRBV7-9 to TRBJ2-7, with a tentative D call TRBD1 (5 bases). Germline-derived CDR1 and CDR2 are SEHNR and FQNEAQ (reference sequence). The CDR3 has 13 amino acids. Between the trimmed V and J ends, which lost 5 bases and 1 base, there was a span of 9 bases. The CDR3 protein is CASSVTVSYEQYF. The CDR3 DNA sequence: TGTGCCAGCAGCGTGACAGTATCCTACGAGCAGTACTTC.

The CDR3: CASSETGTSGSIEQFF. DNA for the CDR3: TGCGCCAGCAGTGAAACCGGGACTAGCGGGAGTATTGAGCAGTTCTTC. This chain connects TRBV10-2 to TRBJ2-1; 14 bases map to TRBD2. With 3 bases clipped from V and 9 bases from J, the junction kept 7 bases outside the gene matches. The CDR3 is 16 residues long. The germline V gene has CDR1 WSHSY and CDR2 SAAADI.

As to this clone: In the same sample, other DNA sequences code for this CDR3. The chain employs TRBV5-4 and TRBJ1-1; D remains unclear. V was clipped by 2 bases and J by 2 bases, with 4 bases between them. CDR1 is SGHNT and CDR2 is YYREEE in the germline V gene (reference sequence). The CDR3 is 12 residues long. CDR3 loop: CASSFGNTEAFF. For the CDR3, the DNA is TGTGCCAGCAGCTTCGGAAACACTGAAGCTTTCTTT.